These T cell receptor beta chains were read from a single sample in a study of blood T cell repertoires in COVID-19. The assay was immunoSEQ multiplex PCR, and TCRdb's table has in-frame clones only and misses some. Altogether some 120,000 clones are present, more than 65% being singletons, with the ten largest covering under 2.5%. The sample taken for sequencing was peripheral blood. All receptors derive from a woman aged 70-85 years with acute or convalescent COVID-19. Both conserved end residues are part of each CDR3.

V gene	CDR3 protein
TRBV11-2	CASSLGRGPFYEQYF
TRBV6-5	CASAPGGTTGELFF
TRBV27	CARVPGGINYNEQFF
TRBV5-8	CASRRTFRNTEAFF
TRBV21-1	CASSRRGEKGGYGYTF
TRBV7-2	CASSSQGYEQYF
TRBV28	CASSPNPGTSGTNEQFF
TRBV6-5	CASSYSGRGSNGYTF
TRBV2	CASSSRVSNEKLFF
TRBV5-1	CASSSGLVNEQFF
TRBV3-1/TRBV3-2	CASSQEGRGLNQPQHF
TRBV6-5	CASTRTGRNTEAFF
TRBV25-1	CASSHVRDSYEQYF
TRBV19	CASSILQGQGFNSPLHF
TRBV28	CASSLPTGTPLHF
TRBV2	CASSEGRVTDTQYF
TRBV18	CASSPPPASGSYTDTQYF
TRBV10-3	CAISEAGSGNTIYF
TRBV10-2	CASSESGLAGHDEQFF
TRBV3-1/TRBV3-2	CASSQGRGNQPQHF
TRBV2	CASNRGMDNSPLHF
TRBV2	CATGGQGNEKLFF
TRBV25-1	CASSIILGVGEKLFF
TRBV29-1	CSVDARRGSPYNEQFF
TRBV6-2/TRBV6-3	CASSYGSGTGTYEQYF
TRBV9	CASSAQGKEWQPQHF
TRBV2	CASSLQGKGQETQYF
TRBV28	CASSLLGSGRQNEQFF
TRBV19	CASSTRGAGQETQYF
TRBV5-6	CASSLGLGDEKLFF
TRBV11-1	CASSLGQGAYGYTF
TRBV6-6	CASSPGQTIYEQYF
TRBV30	CAWTSGSAKNIQYF
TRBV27	CASSPGFPSYEQYF
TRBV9	CASSGTGTGVHGYTF
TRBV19	CASKVSGTSTDTQYF
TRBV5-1	CASSLVRTGQDYGYTF
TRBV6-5	CASRDKGSSYEQYF
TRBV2	CASSRTATNEKLFF
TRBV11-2	CASSLDLQNQPQHF
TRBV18	CASSRTPGGSSYNEQFF
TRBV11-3	CASSLGGGSPLHF
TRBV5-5	CASSLFRQGGLGTQYF
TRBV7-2	CASSKQGAETQYF
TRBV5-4	CASSTGRNTGELFF
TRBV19	CASSEEFYGYTF
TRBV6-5	CASRQGGYGYTF
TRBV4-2	CASSQGLTSGTGTHEQYF
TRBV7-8	CASSAGWGRREAFF
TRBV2	CASRDPGQGLTDTQYF